A single sample is the source of the 4 T cell receptor beta chains below, sequenced in a study of response to subunit inactivated influenza vaccine. TCRdb re-derived calls from the RT-PCR reads in MiXCR, one entry per CDR3 protein. This sample has about 240,000 distinct CDR3 sequences, with approximately 12% found just once. Source: non-naive T cells sorted from PBMCs, taken approximately 15 days before vaccination. The receptors derive from a man in his fifties or sixties who received an inactivated influenza vaccine.

The rearrangement uses TRBV4-2 and TRBJ2-1; the D gene is possibly TRBD1 (5 bases). The CDR3 runs 14 residues. The V end was cut by 3 bases, the J end by 8 bases, with 14 bases between. Germline values: CDR1 LGHNA, CDR2 YNFKEQ. The CDR3 spells CASSQADKGYEQFF. For the CDR3, the DNA is TGTGCCAGCAGCCAGGCCGACAAGGGGTATGAGCAGTTCTTC.

The V call is TRBV12-3 or TRBV12-4, the J call TRBJ1-2, with 11 bases matching TRBD1. The CDR3 contains 17 residues. J gave up 12 bases and V 2 bases, and 17 bases lay outside the gene matches. The CDR3 spells CASSLTYTGQGAFKNTF. CDR3 nucleotide sequence: TGTGCCAGCAGTTTAACATACACTGGACAGGGGGCTTTCAAAAACACCTTC.

CDR3 nucleotides: TGTGCCAGCAGTGGGACTAGCGGGAGCGGATGGGATACGCAGTATTTT. It is translated as CASSGTSGSGWDTQYF. J is TRBJ2-3 and V is TRBV28; 14 positions agree with TRBD2. The CDR3 covers 16 residues. Germline CDR1 reads MDHEN; CDR2 reads SYDVKM. J lost 6 bases, V lost 5 bases, and 7 bases had no gene match.

The chain recombines TRBV7-9 with TRBJ2-6, with 8 nucleotides matching TRBD1. Germline V lookup: CDR1 SEHNR, CDR2 FQNEAQ (reference sequence). This CDR3 has 17 residues. Germline trimming cut 3 bases from V and 4 bases from J; bases unmatched to any gene: 8. CDR3 protein: CASSLRTGSNGANVLTF. Here the CDR3 DNA reads TGTGCCAGCAGCTTGAGGACAGGGTCGAACGGGGCCAACGTCCTGACTTTC.